This T cell receptor beta chain was sequenced for a study of blood T cell repertoires in COVID-19. Study-level background: The United States, Italy and Spain were the sources of the acute and convalescent COVID-19 samples. The cDNA or gDNA used as material had been derived from T cells, B-cell-depleted T cells, or PBMCs.

In the authors' methods: For nucleated cells, counts were estimated from reference gene primer amplification. The table came from immunoSEQ multiplex PCR; TCRdb's copy has only in-frame clones and leaves some out. V and J calls and clone size follow that table, whereas D and trimming were derived from the DNA. The repertoire holds 90,000 to 110,000 clones, with 84% as singletons. In its sample, this clone was seen a few times. The germline V gene encodes CDR1 LNHNV and CDR2 YYDKDF (reference sequence). The CDR3 covers 15 residues. Germline trimming cut 0 bases from V and 4 bases from J; bases unmatched to any gene: 5.

The V call is TRBV15, the J call TRBJ1-1; TRBD1 aligns across 7 bases. The sequencing sample was made of peripheral blood. This sequence originates from a woman of 80 years or more with active or convalescent COVID-19. The DNA for the CDR3 is TGTGCCACCAGCAGAGAGAAGGGGGCGACCACTGAAGCTTTCTTT. Translated, it gives CATSREKGATTEAFF. Based on the CDR3 plus reference TRBV15 and TRBJ1-1, the full variable domain is DAMVIQNPRYQVTQFGKPVTLSCSQTLNHNVMYWYQQKSSQAPKLLFHYYDKDFNNEADTPDNFQSRRPNTSFCFLDIRSPGLGDTAMYLCATSREKGATTEAFFGQGTRLTVV.